What follows are 32 T cell receptor beta chains derived from one specimen sequenced in a study of shared clonotypes between healthy human individuals (dated by TCRdb to the early 2020s). Receptors were amplified or captured by the immunoSEQ multiplex PCR assay. Sourced from immuneACCESS, this table was stored by TCRdb with only in-frame sequences that have V and J called. A share of the clones is absent; for the studies checked, an unresolved V gene accounts for under half, and the remainder has no known explanation. This sample is represented by over 1.5 million clones; 95% to 99% of them were singletons. Around 0.47% of the sample rests with the top ten. Sequencing input: naive CD4+ T cells sorted from blood. The cell subset or site label for this specimen denotes: CD45RA+ positively selected. These receptors all come from a man aged 30 to 39 in good health.

The chain couples TRBV5-4 to TRBJ2-1; 8 bases line up with TRBD1. CDR1 and CDR2 (germline): SGHNT, YYREEE (reference sequence). V dropped 4 bases and J dropped 0; count of bases not matched to a gene: 3. This CDR3 spans 15 amino acids. CDR3 nucleotide sequence: TGTGCCAGCAGCAGGACAGGGAGCTCCTACAATGAGCAGTTCTTC. This sequence encodes CASSRTGSSYNEQFF. Complete variable domain (other parts from reference TRBV5-4 and TRBJ2-1): ETGVTQSPTHLIKTRGQQVTLRCSSQSGHNTVSWYQQALGQGPQFIFQYYREEENGRGNFPPRFSGLQFPNYSSELNVNALELDDSALYLCASSRTGSSYNEQFFGPGTRLTVL.

The genes are TRBV9 and TRBJ1-2, with TRBD1 identical over 8 bases. Germline assignment: CDR1 SGDLS and CDR2 YYNGEE. The CDR3 consists of 14 residues. Trimming at V came to 3 bases and at J to 4 bases, leaving 5 bases not matched to a gene. CDR3 residues: CASSELQGGYGYTF. CDR3 DNA sequence: TGTGCCAGCAGCGAACTACAGGGGGGCTATGGCTACACCTTC.

This chain links TRBV2 with TRBJ2-7; TRBD2 is a possible D gene (7 bases). Trimming pared 10 bases from V and 5 bases from J, leaving 21 bases between. Germline CDR1 is SNHLY and CDR2 is FYNNEI. The CDR3 loop spans 14 amino acids. The CDR3 DNA follows: TGTGCCACCAGACTAGCCGCACAGGGCCACGAGCAGTACTTC. As protein: CATRLAAQGHEQYF.

The chain combines TRBV28 with TRBJ2-1; D is unresolved. CDR1 is MDHEN, CDR2 SYDVKM, per germline. CDR3 size: 16 residues. Trimming took off 4 bases at V and 0 bases at J, with 13 bases between the two ends. For the CDR3, the DNA is TGTGCCAGCAGTTCCAAAAGTGTCCACTCCTACAATGAGCAGTTCTTC. Its protein is CASSSKSVHSYNEQFF.

This clone was seen more than once but under ten times. The chain joins TRBV19 to TRBJ1-1; D uncertain. Trimming took 7 bases from V and 2 from J, leaving 8 bases between them. Germline CDR1 reads LNHDA; CDR2 reads SQIVND (reference sequence). The length of the CDR3 is 12 residues. Written as DNA, the CDR3 is TGTGCCAGTATGAAGGCTAACACTGAAGCTTTCTTT. As protein: CASMKANTEAFF.

The chain couples TRBV19 to TRBJ2-3; D is unresolved. Germline-derived CDR1 and CDR2 are LNHDA and SQIVND (reference sequence). Trimming shortened V by 3 bases and J by 4 bases, and 2 bases separated the two germline ends. The CDR3 covers 11 residues. CDR3 DNA sequence: TGTGCCAGTAGTATTCCAGATACGCAGTATTTT. Its translation: CASSIPDTQYF.

The chain has TRBV5-1 and TRBJ2-5, with D perhaps matching TRBD1 (5 bases). V was pared by 1 base and J by 3 bases, with 10 bases between. Germline V gene sequence: CDR1 SGHRS, CDR2 YFSETQ. The length of the CDR3 is 14 residues. CDR3 residues: CASSLFRGEETQYF. In DNA form, the CDR3 reads TGCGCCAGCAGCTTGTTTAGGGGCGAAGAGACCCAGTACTTC.

The CDR3 reads CASSLPKRGLEGYTF. CDR3 bases: TGTGCCAGCAGCTTGCCAAAGAGGGGGCTAGAGGGCTACACCTTC. The chain joins TRBV5-6 to TRBJ1-2; 7 nucleotides agree with TRBD1. This CDR3 is built from 15 residues. The germline V gene encodes CDR1 SGHDT and CDR2 YYEEEE. The trim removed 1 base at V and 8 bases at J, leaving 11 bases unmatched. The variable domain in full, with the rest retrieved from reference TRBV5-6 and TRBJ1-2, is DAGVTQSPTHLIKTRGQQVTLRCSPKSGHDTVSWYQQALGQGPQFIFQYYEEEERQRGNFPDRFSGHQFPNYSSELNVNALLLGDSALYLCASSLPKRGLEGYTFGSGTRLTVV.

The chain links TRBV5-6 to TRBJ2-5; 7 bases map to TRBD1. In germline, CDR1 is SGHDT, CDR2 YYEEEE. The V gene end was trimmed by 4 bases and the J gene end by 5 bases; junction bases not matched to a gene: 5. This CDR3 is 13 amino acids long. The CDR3 nucleotides are TGTGCCAGCAGCCACAGGGGTGGCGAGACCCAGTACTTC. As protein: CASSHRGGETQYF.

The chain employs TRBV11-2 and TRBJ2-7, with a weak D call TRBD1 (5 bases). The CDR3 runs 13 residues. Per the germline V gene, CDR1 is SGHAT and CDR2 is FQNNGV. V lost 5 bases and J 5 bases, leaving 13 bases between the germline ends. The CDR3 protein is CASSLQGFDEQYF. For the CDR3, the DNA is TGTGCCAGCAGCCTTCAGGGTTTCGACGAGCAGTACTTC.

The gene calls are TRBV18 and TRBJ1-2; possible D gene TRBD1, 6 bases. Germline-derived CDR1 and CDR2 are KGHSH and LQKENI. The CDR3 runs 13 residues. V lost 3 bases and J lost 6, with 11 bases in between. CDR3 DNA sequence: TGTGCCAGCTCACCGCTGGGGGCGGATGGCTACACCTTC. It is translated as CASSPLGADGYTF.

The chain couples TRBV5-1 to TRBJ2-2; D call uncertain. The CDR3 covers 15 residues. The V and J ends lost 6 bases and 1 base respectively, with 13 bases between them. CDR1 SGHRS and CDR2 YFSETQ come from the germline V gene. CDR3 sequence reads: CASNRGTGNTGELFF. The DNA of the CDR3 is TGCGCCAGCAATCGCGGCACGGGGAACACCGGGGAGCTGTTTTTT.

The chain uses TRBV28 and TRBJ1-2; D is perhaps TRBD1 (5 bases). The CDR3 consists of 12 residues. CDR1 is MDHEN, CDR2 SYDVKM, per germline. Trimming left V 7 bases short and J 8 bases short, with 14 bases between. The CDR3 here is CASNQSGKGYTF. Written as DNA, the CDR3 is TGTGCCAGCAATCAATCAGGGAAAGGCTACACCTTC.

The chain employs TRBV6-1 and TRBJ2-1; TRBD2 agrees at 11 bases. V was pared by 4 bases and J by 15 bases, with 5 bases of the junction left unmatched. Germline V gene sequence: CDR1 MNHNS, CDR2 SASEGT. This CDR3 has 12 residues. CDR3 protein: CASSVLAGGGFF. CDR3 nucleotides: TGTGCCAGCAGTGTGCTAGCGGGAGGTGGGTTCTTC.

This clone is a singleton in its sample. The chain links TRBV4-2 to TRBJ2-2; 10 positions agree with TRBD1. The J segment lost 0 bases and the V segment lost 4 bases, leaving 2 bases of the junction unmatched. CDR1 and CDR2 (germline): LGHNA, YNFKEQ. The CDR3 runs 16 residues. CDR3 nucleotide sequence: TGTGCCAGCAGCCCGACAGGGGGCGCGAACACCGGGGAGCTGTTTTTT. Translating it yields CASSPTGGANTGELFF.

J is TRBJ2-7 and V is TRBV27, with 7 nucleotides matching TRBD2. Germline assignment: CDR1 MNHEY and CDR2 SMNVEV (reference sequence). Trimming at V came to 8 bases and at J to 7 bases, leaving 14 bases not matched to a gene. This CDR3 is 14 amino acids long. This CDR3 reads CASAPFSPGGEQYF. The CDR3, as DNA: TGTGCCAGCGCCCCTTTTAGTCCCGGGGGGGAGCAGTACTTC.

The chain recombines TRBV5-1 with TRBJ2-5, with 8 bases that match TRBD2. Germline trimming cut 3 bases from V and 5 bases from J; bases unmatched to any gene: 6. The CDR3 has 14 residues. CDR1 SGHRS and CDR2 YFSETQ come from the germline V gene. The CDR3 loop reads CASSSRTSRETQYF. The CDR3 nucleotides read TGCGCCAGCAGCTCTCGGACTAGCAGGGAGACCCAGTACTTC.

The chain uses TRBV7-9 and TRBJ2-1; 9 nucleotides line up with TRBD1. CDR3 length: 17 residues. In germline, CDR1 is SEHNR, CDR2 FQNEAQ (reference sequence). The J segment lost 8 bases and the V segment lost 5 bases, leaving 16 bases of the junction unmatched. The CDR3 region has the DNA TGTGCCAGCAGCCAAGATGTATGGGGACAGGGTTTCGATGAGCAGTTCTTC. This gives the protein CASSQDVWGQGFDEQFF.

The V call is TRBV14, the J call TRBJ2-2; maybe TRBD1 (5 bases). Per the germline V gene, CDR1 is SGHDN and CDR2 is FVKESK. The CDR3 is 17 residues long. The germline V and J ends were trimmed by 4 bases and 7 bases, with 22 bases remaining between them. CDR3 in amino acids: CASSPIPRQLQYGELFF. The CDR3 nucleotides are TGTGCCAGCAGCCCGATCCCGAGACAGTTACAATACGGGGAGCTGTTTTTT.

CDR3 sequence reads: CASRSQGLTDTQYF. As DNA, the CDR3 is TGTGCCAGCAGATCTCAGGGGTTGACAGATACGCAGTATTTT. This sequence joins TRBV28 and TRBJ2-3, with a possible D match to TRBD1 (6 bases). The V and J ends lost 6 bases and 3 bases respectively, with 13 bases between them. Germline loops: CDR1 MDHEN, CDR2 SYDVKM. CDR3 length: 14 amino acids.

The chain joins TRBV7-8 to TRBJ1-5; 8 bases agree with TRBD1. J gave up 0 bases and V 5 bases, and 9 bases lay outside the gene matches. This CDR3 has 17 amino acids. Germline loops: CDR1 SGHVS, CDR2 FQNEAQ. CDR3 region: CASSPDRGAYSNQPQHF. The CDR3 coding sequence is TGTGCCAGCAGCCCAGACAGGGGCGCGTATAGCAATCAGCCCCAGCATTTT.

The CDR3 region is CASSLAGPGGYTF. For the CDR3, the DNA is TGTGCCAGCAGCTTGGCAGGGCCCGGCGGCTACACCTTC. V and J are TRBV5-6 and TRBJ1-2, with D possibly being TRBD1 (5 bases). The CDR3 is 13 amino acids. Germline loops: CDR1 SGHDT, CDR2 YYEEEE. Deletions cut 0 bases from V and 8 bases from J, with 11 bases between.

The chain carries TRBV18 and TRBJ2-6; 7 positions agree with TRBD1. The CDR3 runs to 18 residues. Germline assignment: CDR1 KGHSH and CDR2 LQKENI. V was pared by 4 bases and J by 4 bases, with 13 bases of the junction left unmatched. The CDR3 sequence is CASSLGTVSLVGANVLTF. For the CDR3, the DNA is TGTGCCAGCTCACTAGGGACAGTGTCTCTGGTAGGGGCCAACGTCCTGACTTTC.

As for this clone: The sample holds other DNA sequences that translate to the same CDR3. The chain is built from TRBV12-5 and TRBJ2-1; D is undetermined. CDR3 size: 11 residues. CDR1 is LGHNT and CDR2 is FRNRAP in the germline V gene. Between the trimmed V and J ends, which lost 3 bases and 4 bases, there was a span of 1 base. The CDR3 DNA reads as TGTGCTAGTGGTTTATACAATGAGCAGTTCTTC. This gives the protein CASGLYNEQFF.

The CDR3 is CASRADRARNYGYTF. CDR3 coding DNA: TGTGCCAGCAGGGCTGACAGGGCTCGGAACTATGGCTACACCTTC. The chain links TRBV5-4 to TRBJ1-2; 7 bases align to TRBD1. The CDR3 extends over 15 amino acids. The V gene end was trimmed by 5 bases and the J gene end by 2 bases; junction bases not matched to a gene: 9. Germline values: CDR1 SGHNT, CDR2 YYREEE (reference sequence).

This clone was seen once. V usage is TRBV2 and J usage is TRBJ2-1, with D unresolved. Germline V lookup: CDR1 SNHLY, CDR2 FYNNEI. The CDR3 has 14 residues. Trimming removed 8 bases from V and 0 bases from J, with 11 bases in between. The CDR3 region is CASSLLGSYNEQFF. The CDR3 DNA reads TGTGCCAGCTCCCTTTTAGGCTCCTACAATGAGCAGTTCTTC. The full variable domain, rest sourced from reference TRBV2 and TRBJ2-1, is EPEVTQTPSHQVTQMGQEVILRCVPISNHLYFYWYRQILGQKVEFLVSFYNNEISEKSEIFDDQFSVERPDGSNFTLKIRSTKLEDSAMYFCASSLLGSYNEQFFGPGTRLTVL.

This chain links TRBV5-4 with TRBJ2-3, with 8 bases that match TRBD2. With 3 bases clipped from V and 2 bases from J, the junction kept 5 bases outside the gene matches. The CDR3 runs 15 residues. Germline V lookup: CDR1 SGHNT, CDR2 YYREEE (reference sequence). For the CDR3, the DNA is TGTGCCAGCAGCTATGGACTAGCTGTCACAGATACGCAGTATTTT. The encoded protein is CASSYGLAVTDTQYF.

The chain employs TRBV6-5 and TRBJ2-5; D remains unclear. Germline lookup yields CDR1 MNHEY and CDR2 SVGAGI. CDR3 length equals 15 residues. Trimming left V 0 bases short and J 3 bases short, with 11 bases between. CDR3 in DNA: TGTGCCAGCAGTTACTCGGGCGGATCTGAAGAGACCCAGTACTTC. It specifies CASSYSGGSEETQYF.

The rearrangement links TRBV27 to TRBJ2-5; TRBD2 is a possible D gene (6 bases). The V end was cut by 7 bases, the J end by 5 bases, with 17 bases between. This CDR3 is 14 amino acids long. Per germline, CDR1 MNHEY and CDR2 SMNVEV (reference sequence). In DNA, the CDR3 is TGTGCCAGCACTGGGGGGATAGGAGAGGAGACCCAGTACTTC. Translation gives CASTGGIGEETQYF.

The chain employs TRBV7-9 and TRBJ2-7; TRBD2 aligns across 9 bases. With V trimmed by 1 base and J by 0 bases, 7 bases remained unmatched. Germline V lookup: CDR1 SEHNR, CDR2 FQNEAQ (reference sequence). The CDR3 extends over 17 amino acids. CDR3 sequence (DNA): TGTGCCAGCAGCTTAGTTCTAGCGGGGCTGAGCTCCTACGAGCAGTACTTC. It codes for CASSLVLAGLSSYEQYF.

The chain joins TRBV9 to TRBJ2-1; unclear D gene. V was cut by 5 bases and J by 3 bases, with 9 bases left in between. The CDR3 contains 13 residues. CDR1 and CDR2 (germline): SGDLS, YYNGEE. CDR3 loop: CASSRQVYNEQFF. CDR3 DNA sequence: TGTGCCAGCAGTCGGCAGGTCTACAATGAGCAGTTCTTC.

The V gene is TRBV4-1, the J gene TRBJ1-5; 7 bases align to TRBD1. With V trimmed by 4 bases and J by 3 bases, 9 bases remained unmatched. Germline CDR1 reads MGHRA; CDR2 reads YSYEKL. The CDR3 has 16 residues. The CDR3 DNA sequence: TGCGCCAGCAGCCCGTGGACAGGCAGCACCAATCAGCCCCAGCATTTT. The encoded protein is CASSPWTGSTNQPQHF.